The entry below describes one TCR beta chain. Its antigen is currently not known. No quality values exist for individual bases; no much larger clone is one base distant. The data derive from a study of cytomegalovirus exposure and HLA in healthy donors (dated by TCRdb to about 2017). Notes on the research overall: In an earlier analysis of roughly 590 of the donors, around 290 Gb of sequence data and some 120 million unique TCR beta sequences from 150 million to 200 million T cells were reported. An early release that covered some 640 HLA-typed donors contained 300 to 350 gigabases of sequencing data and tens of millions of unique TCR sequences. The genetic ancestry cluster associated with self-reported Caucasian donors included over 80% of the roughly 380 genotyped donors. The study was designed to test whether signatures of past pathogen exposure could be identified by cataloging public T cell receptors. The T cell repertoires of roughly 660 subjects were profiled by immunosequencing and related to cytomegalovirus serostatus. Besides the first cohort of around 670 subjects, a separate validation cohort made up of 90 to 150 different subjects was used. High-throughput TCR immunosequencing, statistical association of individual TCRs with disease status, and machine learning were combined to predict cytomegalovirus infection status. A later analysis re-examined previously published TCR beta repertoires from just over 650 donors and added high-resolution HLA genotyping to investigate patterns of TCR occurrence. Rather than drawing on any new phenotypic data, the later analysis identified candidate immune exposures from TCR beta sequences and the way those sequences occurred across donors. An earlier analysis of approximately 630 of the donors applied high-throughput TCR beta sequencing to assess whether each TCR beta V gene segment acted as functional or pseudogenic. Alongside the repertoire data, information on donor age, sex, ethnicity and CMV serostatus was compiled. A later genetic analysis took genome-wide SNP genotypes for about three fifths of the roughly 700 donors and used that subset as a discovery cohort. Every repertoire in the discovery cohort had been generated on one and the same sequencing platform. Both class I and class II loci were covered by HLA typing, at four-digit resolution. The number of donors typed differed by locus, with roughly 629-640 for A, B, C, DRB1 and DQB1, around 560 for DQA1, 606 for DPA1, and around 460 for DPB1. A handful of DR-DQ haplotypes were handled as single units for association and clustering because linkage in the cohort was strong. Across approximately 400 genotyped donors of the cohort, an average of 235,054 unique TCR beta nucleotide sequences per donor were sequenced, and around 19% of those sequences were non-productive.

Libraries were built with the immunoSEQ multiplex PCR assay. For the multiplex PCR, a mixture combining 60 forward primers for TCR Vbeta segments and 13 reverse primers for TCR Jbeta segments was used. Amplification of the CDR3 region of rearranged TCR beta genes was performed with a multiplex PCR assay on genomic DNA. The amplified TCR beta libraries were sequenced on the Illumina HiSeq System as 87-base-pair reads. In the authors' own workflow: Across the 600 to 700 repertoires, a later analysis counted 78 million or so unique TCR beta chains, about 10 million of which were shared by at least two donors. To remove PCR and sequencing errors, raw reads were error-corrected and collapsed into unique sequences using a nearest-neighbor algorithm that merged closely related sequences. To assign V, D and J gene segments, CDR3 sequences were aligned to IMGT reference sequences. For a sequence to be retained, a match of at least six nucleotides was required to both a V gene segment and a J gene segment. A rearrangement was called productive if the CDR3 had no stop codons and remained in frame with V and J, and every other rearrangement was called non-productive. CDR3 was defined by IMGT convention, running from the second conserved V-encoded cysteine to the conserved J-encoded phenylalanine. The earlier analysis of around 640 of the donors excluded sequences that lacked an unambiguous match to a single V gene segment. In an earlier analysis of a few hundred of the donors, V segments were called functional above 56.7% productive rearrangements and were called segregating when the between-donor standard deviation exceeded 5%. A statistical classification framework was developed to diagnose cytomegalovirus status using the catalog of TCR beta chain sequences. In a later analysis, V and J genes were assigned by comparing TCR nucleotide sequences against IMGT/GENE-DB human TR gene sequences. In a later analysis, CDR3 sequences and most-parsimonious VDJ recombination scenarios were assigned using the TCRdist pipeline. In a later analysis, each TCR beta chain was defined by its CDR3 amino acid sequence together with its V-gene family, and reads lacking a unique V-gene family were excluded. In a later analysis, fewer than 650 highly shared, low-generation-probability nucleotide sequences were removed to address suspected cross-contamination and a sequencing artifact. In a later analysis, a clonal expansion index was calculated for each public chain from normalized within-repertoire ranks of inferred template counts. Generation probabilities in a later analysis came from a VDJ recombination model fitted to out-of-frame rearrangements, and those results were checked against IGoR. In a later analysis, hypergeometric tests were used to score TCR-TCR, TCR-HLA and TCR-CMV co-occurrence, with a repertoire-size bias correction applied to TCR pairs. False discovery rates were estimated in a later analysis by permuting HLA or CMV assignments 20 times. In a later analysis, co-occurring TCRs were grouped using DBSCAN, with TCRdist sequence similarity added in when clustering inside HLA-allele-positive subsets. Repertoires with fewer than 30,000 or more than 120,000 public chains were left out of co-occurrence clustering, as were about five repertoires with anomalous nucleotide sharing. Held by TCRdb, this immuneACCESS table contains in-frame sequences only and omits some clones. Under half of the omission traces to an unresolved V gene where checked; the cause of the rest is unknown. V and J calls and clone size are copied from that table; D and trimming were computed from the DNA. In all, the sample holds 100,000 or so clones, and about three quarters of those were seen once. The top ten constitute less than 6% of the sample.

Broader findings and caveats from the paper: A later analysis found that most CMV-associated TCR beta chains appeared HLA-restricted, with HLA associations seemingly driven largely by CMV exposure. The study gave a list of roughly 150 TCR beta chains associated with cytomegalovirus. Most TCR sequences were observed very rarely across donors, whereas some public TCRs were present in many individuals. Three of the identified cytomegalovirus-associated TCR beta chains were confirmed in vitro to be specific for cytomegalovirus antigens. In both the original and validation cohorts, the classifier was reported to diagnose cytomegalovirus status with high specificity and sensitivity. According to a later genetic analysis, donors in an Asian-associated ancestry cluster had fewer N-insertions in productive TCRs than the approximately 690-donor mean. Linkage disequilibrium might explain the correlated functional status among segregating V segments, but an unknown experimental factor could not be excluded. The cohort was sequenced for TCR beta chains only, and without alpha or paired-chain data the features that could be detected were limited. A later analysis found that HLA-associated TCR beta chains were more clonally expanded and had lower generation probabilities than equally common non-associated chains. In an earlier analysis of several hundred of the donors, most TCR beta V segments were observed in productive rearrangements about 90% or about 30% of the time, broadly matching IMGT annotations. The sequencing pipeline was judged likely to have produced a cluster of highly shared sequence variants as a technical artifact. Presence/absence analyses assumed roughly uniform sequencing depth across donors, an assumption that may not hold. A further reported finding was that TCR beta sequences accurately predicted the HLA-A and HLA-B alleles for most subjects in the first cohort. In a later analysis, about 17,000 TCR beta sequences were associated with specific HLA alleles at a false discovery rate of 0.05. Assigning TCR associations to individual alleles was difficult when HLA alleles, especially DR and DQ, strongly co-occurred. Because HLA typing was missing for some donors at each locus, association tests included only the typed subset. Several of the top co-occurrence clusters appeared to be linked to parvovirus B19, influenza, CMV and Epstein-Barr virus, according to a later analysis. It was suggested by the authors that the approach could potentially be generalized to other disease states and immunological phenotypes. According to a later analysis, TCR association rates differed among HLA loci, with DRB1 alleles showing the most associated TCRs and HLA-C alleles showing the fewest. Because counts were too low, about 15 rarely observed V segments, including chromosome 9 orphons, were left out of the earlier analysis of 500 to 750 of the donors. An association between a missense DCLRE1C variant and V-gene and J-gene trimming of TCR beta chains was found in a later genetic analysis and replicated in an independent cohort. CMV serostatus was the only immune exposure information available for the cohort.

In total, just over 650 healthy bone marrow donors made up the cohort. Cohort members were all nominally healthy when sampled, although unrecorded immune exposures were likely present. The donor tested CMV seropositive, placing the donor among the 289 seropositive members of the cohort. Each donor provided a peripheral blood sample, and peripheral blood mononuclear cells were used for TCR beta sequencing. Genomic DNA extraction from the blood cell samples was performed with the Qiagen DNeasy Blood Extraction Kit. This receptor was identified in a man aged 25 to 40 in good health and CMV-seropositive. The specimen was PBMCs.

The DNA is TGTGCCAGCAGTGACTCAGAGCGCAATGAGCAGTTCTTC. Its translation reads: CASSDSERNEQFF. The chain joins TRBV6-4 to TRBJ2-1; the D segment cannot be called with confidence. V and J lose 0 bases and 6 bases, and a span of 6 bases separates them. Sequences MRHNA (CDR1) and SNTAGT (CDR2) are obtained from the germline V gene. Spanning cysteine to phenylalanine, the CDR3 consists of 13 amino acids. Only CDR3 DNA remains: 39 bases, in frame from the first base.